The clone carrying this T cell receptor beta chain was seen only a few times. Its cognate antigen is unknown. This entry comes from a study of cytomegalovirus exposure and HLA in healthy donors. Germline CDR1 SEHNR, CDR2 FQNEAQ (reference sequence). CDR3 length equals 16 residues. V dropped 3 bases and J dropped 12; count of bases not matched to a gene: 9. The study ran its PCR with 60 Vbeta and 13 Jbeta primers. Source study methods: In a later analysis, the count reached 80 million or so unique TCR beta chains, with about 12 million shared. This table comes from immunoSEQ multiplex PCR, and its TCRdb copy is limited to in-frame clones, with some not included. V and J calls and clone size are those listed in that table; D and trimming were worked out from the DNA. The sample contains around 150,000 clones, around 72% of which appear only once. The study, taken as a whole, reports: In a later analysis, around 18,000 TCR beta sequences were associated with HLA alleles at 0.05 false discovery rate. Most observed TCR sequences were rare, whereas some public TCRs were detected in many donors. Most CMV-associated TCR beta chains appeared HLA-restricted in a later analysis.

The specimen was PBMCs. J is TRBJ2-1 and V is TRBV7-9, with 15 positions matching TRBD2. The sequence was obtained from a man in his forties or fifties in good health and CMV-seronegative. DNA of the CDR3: TGTGCCAGCAGCTTGGTCGGACTAGCGGGAGGGCCTCTGCAGTTCTTC. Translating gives CASSLVGLAGGPLQFF.